This TCR beta chain was captured in a study of cytomegalovirus exposure and HLA in healthy donors. Study in general: The platform used for the roughly 130 validation repertoires matched that of the roughly 630 first-cohort repertoires, a later analysis reported.

In the case of this clone: Its antigen remains unidentified.

The CDR3 loop spans 17 amino acids. Losses at the gene ends were 4 bases for V and 0 bases for J; bases not matched to a gene: 9. Germline loops: CDR1 SGDLS, CDR2 YYNGEE. Produced via immunoSEQ multiplex PCR; TCRdb's table is partial and in-frame only. This table holds roughly 140,000 clones, approximately 86% found once. General study points: Altogether, about 160 TCR beta chains were recorded as cytomegalovirus-associated. Among the CMV-associated chains, a few were confirmed in vitro as specific for CMV antigens. Cytomegalovirus status was reportedly diagnosed by the classifier with high sensitivity and specificity.

The sequencing sample was made of PBMCs. The rearrangement links TRBV9 to TRBJ1-5, with TRBD1 identical over 8 bases. This clonotype originated in a man aged 18 to 29 in good health and CMV-seropositive. The CDR3 sequence is CASSPGTGEYSNQPQHF. CDR3 nucleotides: TGTGCCAGCAGCCCCGGGACAGGAGAATATAGCAATCAGCCCCAGCATTTT.